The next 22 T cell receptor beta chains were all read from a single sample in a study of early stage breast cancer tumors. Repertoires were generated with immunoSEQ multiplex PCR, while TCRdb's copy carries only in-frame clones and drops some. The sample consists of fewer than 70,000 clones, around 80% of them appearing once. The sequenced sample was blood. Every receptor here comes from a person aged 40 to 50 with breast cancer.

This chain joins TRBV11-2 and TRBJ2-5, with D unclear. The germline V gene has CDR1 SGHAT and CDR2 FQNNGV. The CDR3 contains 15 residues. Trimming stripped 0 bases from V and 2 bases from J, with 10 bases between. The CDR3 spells CASSLEWQNQETQYF. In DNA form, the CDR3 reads TGTGCCAGCAGCTTAGAATGGCAGAATCAAGAGACCCAGTACTTC.

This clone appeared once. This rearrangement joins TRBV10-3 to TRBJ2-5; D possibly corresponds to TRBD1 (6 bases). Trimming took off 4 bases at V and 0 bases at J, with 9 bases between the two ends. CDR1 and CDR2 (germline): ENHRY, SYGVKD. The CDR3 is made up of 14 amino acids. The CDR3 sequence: CAISGHRDQETQYF. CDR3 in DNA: TGTGCCATCAGTGGACACAGGGACCAAGAGACCCAGTACTTC.

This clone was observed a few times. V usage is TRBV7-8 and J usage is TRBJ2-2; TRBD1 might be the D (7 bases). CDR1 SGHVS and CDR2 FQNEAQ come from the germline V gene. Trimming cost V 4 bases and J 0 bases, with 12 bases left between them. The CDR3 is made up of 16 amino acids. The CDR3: CASSWRDRSNTGELFF. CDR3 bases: TGTGCCAGCAGCTGGCGGGACAGATCGAACACCGGGGAGCTGTTTTTT.

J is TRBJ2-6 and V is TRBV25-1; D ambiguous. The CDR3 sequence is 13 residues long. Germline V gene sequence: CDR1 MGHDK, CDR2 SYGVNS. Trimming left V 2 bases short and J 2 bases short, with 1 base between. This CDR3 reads CASSEPGANVLTF. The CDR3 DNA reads TGTGCCAGCAGTGAACCTGGGGCCAACGTCCTGACTTTC.

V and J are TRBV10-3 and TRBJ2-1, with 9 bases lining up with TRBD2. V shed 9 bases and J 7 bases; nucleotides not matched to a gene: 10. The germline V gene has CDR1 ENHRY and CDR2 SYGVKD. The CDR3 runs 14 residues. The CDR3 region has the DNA TGTGCCATTTCCGGGCTAGCGGGACAAAATGAGCAGTTCTTC. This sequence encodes CAISGLAGQNEQFF.

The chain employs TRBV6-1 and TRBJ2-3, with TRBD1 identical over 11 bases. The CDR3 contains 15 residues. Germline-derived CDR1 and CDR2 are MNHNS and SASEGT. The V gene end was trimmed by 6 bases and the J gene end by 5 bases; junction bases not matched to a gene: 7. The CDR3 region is CASSLWDRGIDTQYF. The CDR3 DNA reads TGTGCCAGCAGCCTATGGGACAGGGGGATAGATACGCAGTATTTT.

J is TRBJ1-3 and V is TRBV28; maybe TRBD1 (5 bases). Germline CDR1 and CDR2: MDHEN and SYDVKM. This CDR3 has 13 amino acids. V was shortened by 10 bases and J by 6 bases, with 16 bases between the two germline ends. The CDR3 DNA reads TGTGCCAAAGCGGGGCTTAAGGCAAACACCATATATTTT. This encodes CAKAGLKANTIYF.

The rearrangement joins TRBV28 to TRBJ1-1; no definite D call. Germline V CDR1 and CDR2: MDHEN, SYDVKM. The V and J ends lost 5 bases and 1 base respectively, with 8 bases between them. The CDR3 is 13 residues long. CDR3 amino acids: CASSTRSNTEAFF. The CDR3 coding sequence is TGTGCCAGCAGTACGAGGTCGAACACTGAAGCTTTCTTT.

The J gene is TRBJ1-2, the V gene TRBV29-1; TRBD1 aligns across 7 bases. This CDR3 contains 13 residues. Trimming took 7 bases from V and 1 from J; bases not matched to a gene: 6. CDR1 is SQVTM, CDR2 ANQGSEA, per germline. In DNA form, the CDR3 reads TGCAGCGCAAATAGGGGGCATAACTATGGCTACACCTTC. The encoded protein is CSANRGHNYGYTF. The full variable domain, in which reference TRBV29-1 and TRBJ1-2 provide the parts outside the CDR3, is SAVISQKPSRDICQRGTSLTIQCQVDSQVTMMFWYRQQPGQSLTLIATANQGSEATYESGFVIDKFPISRPNLTFSTLTVSNMSPEDSSIYLCSANRGHNYGYTFGSGTRLTVV.

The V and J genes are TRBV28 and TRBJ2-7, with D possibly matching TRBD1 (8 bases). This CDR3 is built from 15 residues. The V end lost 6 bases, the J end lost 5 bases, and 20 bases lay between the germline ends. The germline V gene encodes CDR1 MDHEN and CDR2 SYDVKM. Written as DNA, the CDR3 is TGTGCCAGCAGGGATCCACAGGGGGGGTTCAACGAGCAGTACTTC. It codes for CASRDPQGGFNEQYF.

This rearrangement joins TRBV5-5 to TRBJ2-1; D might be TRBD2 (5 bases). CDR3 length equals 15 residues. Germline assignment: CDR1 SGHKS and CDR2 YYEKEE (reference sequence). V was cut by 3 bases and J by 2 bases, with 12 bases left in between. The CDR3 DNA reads TGTGCCAGCAGCTCCCTGGACTCTCCCTACAATGAGCAGTTCTTC. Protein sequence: CASSSLDSPYNEQFF.

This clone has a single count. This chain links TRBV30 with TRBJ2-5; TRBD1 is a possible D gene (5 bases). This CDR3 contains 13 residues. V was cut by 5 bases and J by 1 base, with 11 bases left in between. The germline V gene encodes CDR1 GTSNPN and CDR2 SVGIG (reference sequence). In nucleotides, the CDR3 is TGTGCCTGGGGGGCGGCTGTCCAAGAGACCCAGTACTTC. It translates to CAWGAAVQETQYF.

CDR3 DNA: TGTGCCAGCAGTTCCCTCGTTGCGCGGGAGTTGAATGAGCAGTTCTTC. It encodes CASSSLVARELNEQFF. V usage is TRBV28 and J usage is TRBJ2-1; 7 bases fit TRBD2. J was trimmed by 7 bases and V by 4 bases; bases with no gene match: 13. The germline V gene has CDR1 MDHEN and CDR2 SYDVKM. The CDR3 loop spans 16 amino acids. The whole variable domain, remainder taken from reference TRBV28 and TRBJ2-1, is DVKVTQSSRYLVKRTGEKVFLECVQDMDHENMFWYRQDPGLGLRLIYFSYDVKMKEKGDIPEGYSVSREKKERFSLILESASTNQTSMYLCASSSLVARELNEQFFGPGTRLTVL.

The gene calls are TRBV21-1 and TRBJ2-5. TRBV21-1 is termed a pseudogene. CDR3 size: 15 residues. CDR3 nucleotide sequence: TGTGCCAGCAGCGGAGCCGGTCAAGGGCAAGAGACCCAGTACTTC. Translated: CASSGAGQGQETQYF.

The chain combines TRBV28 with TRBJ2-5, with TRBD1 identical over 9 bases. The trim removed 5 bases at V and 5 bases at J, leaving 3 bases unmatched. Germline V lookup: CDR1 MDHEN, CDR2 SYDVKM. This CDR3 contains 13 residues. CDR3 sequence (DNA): TGTGCCAGCAGTACAGGGGGCTCGGAGACCCAGTACTTC. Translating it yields CASSTGGSETQYF. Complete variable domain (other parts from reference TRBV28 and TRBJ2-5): DVKVTQSSRYLVKRTGEKVFLECVQDMDHENMFWYRQDPGLGLRLIYFSYDVKMKEKGDIPEGYSVSREKKERFSLILESASTNQTSMYLCASSTGGSETQYFGPGTRLLVL.

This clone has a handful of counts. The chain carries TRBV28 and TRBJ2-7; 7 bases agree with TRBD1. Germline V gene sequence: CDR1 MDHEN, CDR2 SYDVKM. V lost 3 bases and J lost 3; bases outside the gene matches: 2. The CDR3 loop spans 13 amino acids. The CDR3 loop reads CASSFWTGYEQYF. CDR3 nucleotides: TGTGCCAGCAGTTTCTGGACAGGCTACGAGCAGTACTTC.

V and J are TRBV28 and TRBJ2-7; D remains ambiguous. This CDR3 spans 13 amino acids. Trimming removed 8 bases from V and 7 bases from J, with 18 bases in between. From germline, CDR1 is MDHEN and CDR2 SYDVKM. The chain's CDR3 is CASYGPSNYEQYF. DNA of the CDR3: TGTGCCAGCTATGGACCCAGCAACTATGAGCAGTACTTC. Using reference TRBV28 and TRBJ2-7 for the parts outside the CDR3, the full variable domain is DVKVTQSSRYLVKRTGEKVFLECVQDMDHENMFWYRQDPGLGLRLIYFSYDVKMKEKGDIPEGYSVSREKKERFSLILESASTNQTSMYLCASYGPSNYEQYFGPGTRLTVT.

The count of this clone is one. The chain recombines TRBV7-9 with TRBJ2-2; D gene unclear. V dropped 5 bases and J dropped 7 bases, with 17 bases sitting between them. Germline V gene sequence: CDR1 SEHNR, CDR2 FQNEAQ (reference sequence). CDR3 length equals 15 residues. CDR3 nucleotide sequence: TGTGCCAGCAGCCCCGATGGTCTGTGGGGCGGGGAGCTGTTTTTT. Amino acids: CASSPDGLWGGELFF.

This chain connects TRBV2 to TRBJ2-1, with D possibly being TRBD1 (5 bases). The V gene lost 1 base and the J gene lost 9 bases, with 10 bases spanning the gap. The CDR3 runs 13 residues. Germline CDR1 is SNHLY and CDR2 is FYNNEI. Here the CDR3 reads CASSEVGVSEQFF. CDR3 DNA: TGTGCCAGCAGTGAAGTAGGGGTGAGTGAGCAGTTCTTC. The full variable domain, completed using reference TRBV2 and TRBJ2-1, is EPEVTQTPSHQVTQMGQEVILRCVPISNHLYFYWYRQILGQKVEFLVSFYNNEISEKSEIFDDQFSVERPDGSNFTLKIRSTKLEDSAMYFCASSEVGVSEQFFGPGTRLTVL.

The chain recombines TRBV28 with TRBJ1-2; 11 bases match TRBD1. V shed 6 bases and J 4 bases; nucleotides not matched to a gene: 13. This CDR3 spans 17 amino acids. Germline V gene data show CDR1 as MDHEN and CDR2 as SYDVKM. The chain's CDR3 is CASREGTGGWKRYGYTF. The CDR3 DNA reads TGTGCCAGCAGAGAAGGGACAGGGGGTTGGAAGCGCTATGGCTACACCTTC.

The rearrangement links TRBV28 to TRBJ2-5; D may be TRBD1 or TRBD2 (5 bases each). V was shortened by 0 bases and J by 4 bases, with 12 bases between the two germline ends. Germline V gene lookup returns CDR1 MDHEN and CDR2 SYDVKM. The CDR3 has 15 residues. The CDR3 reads CASSLWGLGPETQYF. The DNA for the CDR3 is TGTGCCAGCAGTTTATGGGGGTTGGGACCAGAGACCCAGTACTTC.

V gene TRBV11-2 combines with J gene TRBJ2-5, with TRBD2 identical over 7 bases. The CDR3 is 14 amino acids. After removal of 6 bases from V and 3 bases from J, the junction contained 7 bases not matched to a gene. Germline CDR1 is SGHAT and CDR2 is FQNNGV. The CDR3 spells CASRPLADKETQYF. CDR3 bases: TGTGCCAGCAGACCCCTAGCGGATAAAGAGACCCAGTACTTC.